A single T cell receptor beta chain is shown here with its context. Antigen unknown. Germline V gene data show CDR1 as SGHTA and CDR2 as FQGNSA. V shed 1 base and J shed 5 bases, with 19 bases lying between them. The CDR3 covers 17 residues. With 60 Vbeta and 13 Jbeta primers, the PCR was carried out. Clones were read by immunoSEQ multiplex PCR, and TCRdb kept only the in-frame ones, dropping some. The table lists about 130,000 clones, approximately 71% of them singletons. The donors, nominally healthy at sampling, likely had unrecorded immune exposures. This sample was included in a study of cytomegalovirus exposure and HLA in healthy donors. General study results and limits: Earlier analysis yielded a pattern in which most TCR beta V segments were productive about 90% or about 30% of the time. Presence/absence analyses took donor sequencing depth as roughly uniform.

Specimen: PBMCs. The receptor was isolated from a woman aged 50 to 60 in good health and CMV-seronegative. This chain links TRBV7-2 with TRBJ2-3; a possible D gene is TRBD2 (6 bases). Here the CDR3 DNA reads TGTGCCAGCAGCTTAGGGCTAGCGCGGGGAATGGAAGATACGCAGTATTTT. Protein: CASSLGLARGMEDTQYF.